The 30 T cell receptor beta chains presented below share a single source sample, sequenced in a study of blood T cells in healthy people across ages. A second PCR of roughly 6 to 12 cycles used a sample-barcoded 5' primer and a J-beta primer mix. TCRdb reanalysed the 5' RACE reads using MiXCR and keeps one entry per CDR3 protein. The sample records roughly 1,500,000 distinct CDR3 sequences, about 31% being singletons. The specimen sequenced was blood. These receptors all come from a woman in her twenties or thirties in good health.

This clonotype was found a few times. V is TRBV20-1 and J is TRBJ1-2; D unresolved. Germline-derived CDR1 and CDR2 are DFQATT and SNEGSKA (reference sequence). This CDR3 is built from 10 residues. Trimming stripped 6 bases from V and 7 bases from J, with 9 bases between. CDR3 residues: CSALTLGYTF. CDR3 DNA sequence: TGCAGTGCCCTAACCCTTGGCTACACCTTC.

In its sample, this clonotype was seen a few times. This sequence joins TRBV10-3 and TRBJ1-2; the D is unclear. V lost 8 bases, J lost 6 bases, and 1 base lay in between. Germline V CDR1 and CDR2: ENHRY, SYGVKD. There are 8 residues in the CDR3. The CDR3 reads CAIHGYTF. The CDR3 region has the DNA TGTGCCATCCATGGCTACACCTTC.

In its sample, this clonotype was seen once. This rearrangement joins TRBV12-5 to TRBJ2-7; D might be TRBD1 (6 bases). The V gene's germline CDR1 is LGHNT and CDR2 FRNRAP. The CDR3 is 13 residues long. V lost 2 bases and J lost 7, with 12 bases in between. DNA of the CDR3: TGTGCTAGTGGTTTGCCGACAGGTAATGAGCAGTACTTC. Translated, it gives CASGLPTGNEQYF. Supplemented by reference TRBV12-5 and TRBJ2-7, the full variable domain reads DARVTQTPRHKVTEMGQEVTMRCQPILGHNTVFWYRQTMMQGLELLAYFRNRAPLDDSGMPKDRFSAEMPDATLATLKIQPSEPRDSAVYFCASGLPTGNEQYFGPGTRLTVT.

V gene TRBV11-2 combines with J gene TRBJ2-1, with 15 bases fitting TRBD2. Germline V lookup: CDR1 SGHAT, CDR2 FQNNGV. This CDR3 has 24 amino acids. Unmatched junction bases numbered 21, after V lost 3 bases and J lost 0 bases. The DNA of the CDR3 is TGTGCCAGCAGCTTCCCGAAAGGACTAGCGGGAGGGGTTTCATCAAAGGTCTCCTACAATGAGCAGTTCTTC. Protein sequence: CASSFPKGLAGGVSSKVSYNEQFF.

This clonotype appeared many times. CDR3 nucleotide sequence: TGTGCCAGCAGCCACGGGGCTGAGACCCAGTACTTC. Translated: CASSHGAETQYF. The chain joins TRBV3-1 to TRBJ2-5; the D gene could be TRBD1 or TRBD2 (5 bases each). The germline V gene encodes CDR1 LGHDT and CDR2 YNNKEL (reference sequence). The V end was cut by 3 bases, the J end by 5 bases, with 7 bases between. This CDR3 has 12 amino acids.

This clonotype showed up just a few times. The chain links TRBV6-2 or TRBV6-3 to TRBJ1-5; TRBD1 is a possible D gene (6 bases). The CDR3 is 14 residues long. V lost 0 bases to trimming and J lost 6 bases, with 9 bases between them. Germline lookup yields CDR1 MNHEY and CDR2 SVGEGT. CDR3 nucleotide sequence: TGTGCCAGCAGTTACTCAGGGGGTACTCAGCCCCAGCATTTT. Translated, it gives CASSYSGGTQPQHF.

The CDR3 DNA reads as TGTGCCAGCAGCCTACGGATATCGGGCTACACCTTC. Its protein product is CASSLRISGYTF. The chain links TRBV6-1 to TRBJ1-2; D call uncertain. Germline V lookup: CDR1 MNHNS, CDR2 SASEGT. This CDR3 contains 12 residues. Trimming removed 6 bases at V and 8 bases at J, with 13 bases between.

This clonotype came up a few times. The chain combines TRBV10-3 with TRBJ1-2; maybe TRBD1 (6 bases). V was shortened by 2 bases and J by 5 bases, with 15 bases between the two germline ends. There are 15 residues in the CDR3. From germline, CDR1 is ENHRY and CDR2 SYGVKD. Here the CDR3 reads CAISEPLGGEYGYTF. DNA of the CDR3: TGTGCCATCAGTGAGCCGTTGGGGGGCGAGTATGGCTACACCTTC.

Concerning this clonotype: This clone may be a read error of a much larger clone one base away. This chain links TRBV4-1 with TRBJ2-1; tentatively, D is TRBD1 (5 bases). The CDR3 is 14 amino acids. Deletions cut 1 base from V and 5 bases from J, with 9 bases between. Germline-derived CDR1 and CDR2 are MGHRA and YSYEKL. The chain's CDR3 is CASSQVAGNNEQFF. DNA of the CDR3: TGCGCCAGCAGCCAAGTCGCAGGGAACAATGAGCAGTTCTTC.

This clonotype was detected ten times or more. The J gene is TRBJ2-7, the V gene TRBV5-1, with D perhaps matching TRBD2 (6 bases). Germline CDR1 SGHRS, CDR2 YFSETQ. The CDR3 spans 19 residues. Trimming removed 0 bases from V and 7 bases from J, with 29 bases in between. The CDR3 spells CASSLVPGRENYVGREQYF. The CDR3, as DNA: TGCGCCAGCAGCTTGGTTCCGGGGCGCGAGAACTACGTCGGGAGAGAGCAGTACTTC.

This clonotype occurred a few times. This rearrangement joins TRBV11-2 to TRBJ2-7; D is perhaps TRBD1 (7 bases). Trimming stripped 5 bases from V and 5 bases from J, with 13 bases between. Germline values: CDR1 SGHAT, CDR2 FQNNGV. The CDR3 sequence is 13 residues long. The CDR3 region is CASSQGGINEQYF. The CDR3 DNA reads as TGTGCCAGCAGCCAGGGGGGAATCAACGAGCAGTACTTC.

V is TRBV9 and J is TRBJ2-1; 7 bases agree with TRBD1. V trimming: 4 bases; J trimming: 3 bases; junction bases outside the gene matches: 7. Germline CDR1 SGDLS, CDR2 YYNGEE. The CDR3 has 15 amino acids. Written as DNA, the CDR3 is TGTGCCAGCAGCCCCGCCGGGACAGACTACAATGAGCAGTTCTTC. Translation gives CASSPAGTDYNEQFF.

This clonotype was seen just once. V is TRBV5-4 and J is TRBJ2-3; 9 bases align to TRBD1. Germline V gene data show CDR1 as SGHNT and CDR2 as YYREEE (reference sequence). This CDR3 comprises 16 residues. The junction had 5 bases not matched to a gene; V was cut back by 1 base and J by 2 bases. The CDR3 sequence: CASSLKGTGTTDTQYF. DNA of the CDR3: TGTGCCAGCAGCTTGAAGGGGACAGGGACCACAGATACGCAGTATTTT. Using reference TRBV5-4 and TRBJ2-3 for the parts outside the CDR3, the full variable domain is ETGVTQSPTHLIKTRGQQVTLRCSSQSGHNTVSWYQQALGQGPQFIFQYYREEENGRGNFPPRFSGLQFPNYSSELNVNALELDDSALYLCASSLKGTGTTDTQYFGPGTRLTVL.

This clonotype was recorded a few times. The V gene is TRBV20-1, the J gene TRBJ1-1; D call uncertain. The CDR3 is made up of 12 amino acids. Looked up from germline, CDR1 is DFQATT and CDR2 is SNEGSKA (reference sequence). V lost 3 bases, J lost 7 bases, and 12 bases lay in between. The CDR3 DNA sequence: TGCAGTGCTAGTCCGACGGGAAATGAAGCTTTCTTT. Residues: CSASPTGNEAFF.

The chain combines TRBV7-8 with TRBJ2-7, with 9 bases lining up with TRBD2. This CDR3 region has 17 residues. Germline assignment: CDR1 SGHVS and CDR2 FQNEAQ. With 5 bases clipped from V and 3 bases from J, the junction kept 14 bases outside the gene matches. The CDR3 loop reads CASSGILFSGSSYEQYF. In DNA form, the CDR3 reads TGTGCCAGCAGCGGGATACTCTTTAGCGGGAGTAGCTACGAGCAGTACTTC. Drawing the rest from reference TRBV7-8 and TRBJ2-7, the complete variable domain is GAGVSQSPRYKVAKRGQDVALRCDPISGHVSLFWYQQALGQGPEFLTYFQNEAQLDKSGLPSDRFFAERPEGSVSTLKIQRTQQEDSAVYLCASSGILFSGSSYEQYFGPGTRLTVT.

The J gene is TRBJ1-2, the V gene TRBV5-5; 9 bases map to TRBD1. The CDR3 covers 15 residues. The ends lost 2 bases at V and 7 bases at J; junction bases unmatched: 9. Germline loops: CDR1 SGHKS, CDR2 YYEKEE (reference sequence). DNA for the CDR3: TGTGCCAGCAGCTTACGCACAGGGGGCGGTTCTGGCTACACCTTC. Amino acid sequence: CASSLRTGGGSGYTF.

This sequence joins TRBV10-3 and TRBJ2-5; no firm D call. The germline CDR1 and CDR2 sequences are ENHRY and SYGVKD. The length of the CDR3 is 11 residues. V lost 3 bases to trimming and J lost 6 bases, with 5 bases between them. CDR3 protein: CAISDWKTQYF. DNA of the CDR3: TGTGCCATCAGTGACTGGAAGACCCAGTACTTC.

As for this clonotype: Germline is not matched at one junction end, which may reflect a read error. The J gene is TRBJ1-5, the V gene TRBV20-1; perhaps TRBD1 as D (5 bases). The CDR3 covers 14 residues. CDR1 is DFQATT and CDR2 is SNEGSKA in the germline V gene (reference sequence). The CDR3 DNA follows: TGCAGCGCTAGAGGGGCGACTCAGACACAGCCCCAGCATTTT. This encodes CSARGATQTQPQHF.

The chain is built from TRBV6-2 or TRBV6-3 and TRBJ2-1; D is possibly TRBD2 (5 bases). Germline-derived CDR1 and CDR2 are MNHEY and SVGEGT. The CDR3 consists of 16 residues. The V end lost 6 bases, the J end lost 0 bases, and 15 bases lay between the germline ends. CDR3 DNA sequence: TGTGCCAGCAGGTCTAGCCAAAGTAGCTCCTACAATGAGCAGTTCTTC. Translating it yields CASRSSQSSSYNEQFF.

This clonotype was detected a few times. The genes are TRBV13 and TRBJ1-1, with TRBD1 as a possible D gene (6 bases). The CDR3 sequence is 14 residues long. Germline V CDR1 and CDR2: PRHDT, FYEKMQ (reference sequence). Trimming left V 6 bases short and J 7 bases short, with 18 bases between. In nucleotides, the CDR3 is TGTGCCAGCAGTACAGGGCGGGTCCTCGATGAAGCTTTCTTT. This gives the protein CASSTGRVLDEAFF.

For this clonotype: This may be a read error, as it is one base from a much larger clone. The chain carries TRBV10-3 and TRBJ2-1, with 14 positions matching TRBD2. The CDR3 has 16 amino acids. The V gene's germline CDR1 is ENHRY and CDR2 SYGVKD. The CDR3 coding sequence is TGTGTCATCAGTGACGGACTAGCGGGGGGATACAATGAGCAGTTCTTC. Translated: CVISDGLAGGYNEQFF.

This chain links TRBV20-1 with TRBJ2-3; D is tentatively TRBD1 or TRBD2 (6 bases each). Trimming left V 6 bases short and J 3 bases short, with 10 bases between. Germline V gene lookup returns CDR1 DFQATT and CDR2 SNEGSKA (reference sequence). This CDR3 comprises 12 residues. CDR3 residues: CSAKGGTDTQYF. CDR3 sequence (DNA): TGCAGTGCCAAGGGGGGAACAGATACGCAGTATTTT.

This chain uses TRBV28 with TRBJ2-3; 8 nucleotides align to TRBD1. Per germline, CDR1 MDHEN and CDR2 SYDVKM. The CDR3 has 17 residues. The V segment lost 4 bases and the J segment 2 bases; nucleotides outside the gene matches: 11. The CDR3 reads CASSSSCRGHVTDTQYF. CDR3 bases: TGTGCCAGCAGTTCGTCTTGCAGGGGGCATGTCACAGATACGCAGTATTTT.

Concerning this clonotype itself: This may arise from a read error, as a much more abundant clone is one base away. The V gene is TRBV29-1, the J gene TRBJ2-7, with D perhaps matching TRBD1 (6 bases). Germline CDR1 SQVTM, CDR2 ANQGSEA. The CDR3 has 13 amino acids. CDR3 residues: CSVTGPNPYERYF. The CDR3 DNA reads as TGCAGCGTAACAGGGCCCAATCCCTACGAGCGGTACTTC.

This clonotype turned up a few times. This chain uses TRBV5-5 with TRBJ2-5, with D perhaps TRBD1 (5 bases). Germline CDR1 SGHKS, CDR2 YYEKEE (reference sequence). The germline V and J ends were trimmed by 3 bases and 2 bases, with 17 bases remaining between them. There are 16 residues in the CDR3. CDR3 nucleotides: TGTGCCAGCAGCTACCCAGGGCAGGGTTGGCAAGAGACCCAGTACTTC. It specifies CASSYPGQGWQETQYF.

This chain uses TRBV20-1 with TRBJ2-4; TRBD2 matches 8 bases. Looked up from germline, CDR1 is DFQATT and CDR2 is SNEGSKA (reference sequence). The CDR3 spans 14 residues. V was pared by 0 bases and J by 5 bases, with 3 bases of the junction left unmatched. The CDR3: CSAREPGRENIQYF. The CDR3 DNA sequence: TGCAGTGCTAGAGAACCCGGGAGGGAAAACATTCAGTACTTC.

In regard to this clonotype: At one of its ends the junction is not consistent with the germline gene, which may arise from a read error. The V gene is TRBV20-1, the J gene TRBJ1-2; D may be TRBD1 (6 bases). Germline CDR1 and CDR2: DFQATT and SNEGSKA (reference sequence). CDR3 length: 16 residues. The CDR3 sequence: CSASHDSQGEGYGHTF. The DNA for the CDR3 is TGCAGTGCTAGTCACGACTCACAGGGAGAGGGCTATGGCCACACCTTC.

This clonotype was seen more than once but under ten times. The chain links TRBV7-9 to TRBJ1-2; 8 nucleotides align to TRBD1. The CDR3 consists of 13 residues. Unmatched junction bases numbered 9, after V lost 11 bases and J lost 4 bases. The V gene's germline CDR1 is SEHNR and CDR2 FQNEAQ (reference sequence). CDR3 DNA sequence: TGTGCCTCAGGGGGCTCCCTCTTCTATGGCTACACCTTC. Its protein is CASGGSLFYGYTF.

The chain couples TRBV12-3 or TRBV12-4 to TRBJ1-1, with D uncertain. This CDR3 has 12 residues. Trimming pared 6 bases from V and 4 bases from J, leaving 9 bases between. CDR3 amino acids: CASRLTSTEAFF. The CDR3 DNA is TGTGCCAGCAGGCTGACTAGCACTGAAGCTTTCTTT.

J is TRBJ2-5 and V is TRBV6-5; no clear D gene. Trimming left V 4 bases short and J 7 bases short, with 16 bases between. The CDR3 sequence is 14 residues long. Germline V lookup: CDR1 MNHEY, CDR2 SVGAGI. DNA for the CDR3: TGTGCCAGCAGTTCCTTAGGCCAACCGGGGACCCAGTACTTC. It codes for CASSSLGQPGTQYF.